This T cell receptor beta chain was captured by sequencing in a study of cytomegalovirus exposure and HLA in healthy donors. About the study: As an earlier analysis found, 150 million to 200 million T cells yielded about 120 million unique TCR beta sequences.

Whole-study findings and limits: Donor immune exposure was known only as CMV serostatus.

A remark on this clone: Its matching antigen is unknown.

J gave up 1 base and V 2 bases, and 3 bases lay outside the gene matches. The CDR3 has 15 amino acids. Germline lookup yields CDR1 MGHDK and CDR2 SYGVNS. Primers: 60 Vbeta forward and 13 Jbeta reverse. Using immunoSEQ multiplex PCR, the repertoire was profiled, and TCRdb retains in-frame clones only, with some absent. Here the sample spans approximately 190,000 clones, around four fifths being singletons. The sequence was collected from a woman in her fifties or sixties in good health and CMV-seropositive. This chain uses TRBV25-1 with TRBJ2-5, with 8 bases matching TRBD2. The sequencing input was PBMCs. CDR3 nucleotides: TGTGCCAGCAGTGAAACGGCGGGGGGCCAAGAGACCCAGTACTTC. Encoded protein: CASSETAGGQETQYF.